This T cell receptor beta chain derives from a study of OX40 agonist ivuxolimab in advanced cancers. Regarding the study in general: Ivuxolimab was an agonistic, fully human IgG2 monoclonal antibody directed against OX40 (CD134), a costimulatory receptor. Intravenous ivuxolimab was administered to patients every 2 weeks at six dose levels: 0.01, 0.1, 0.3, 1.5, 3 and 10 mg/kg. Of the approximately 50 dose-escalation patients, hepatocellular carcinoma was present in roughly 19, melanoma in some 15, renal cell carcinoma in 9 and head and neck cancer in 9. A male proportion of 82.7% and a mean age of 60 years, ranging from roughly 23 to 90, were recorded for the dose-escalation cohort. Patients were allowed to have had prior anti-PD-1, anti-PD-L1 or anti-CTLA-4 therapy, and approximately 40% of the dose-escalation patients had previously received checkpoint inhibitors. Partial responses were achieved by three dose-escalation patients, of whom one had hepatocellular carcinoma and two had cutaneous melanoma. The point of sequencing TCRbeta in the periphery was to test whether ivuxolimab changed TCR sequence diversity and drove clonal T-cell expansion. The paper reports the monotherapy dose-escalation portion (N = 52 patients) of the phase I ivuxolimab trial.

For this clone: Its binding antigen is unknown. No base-level quality is on record; no much larger clone is a single base apart.

Patients with autoimmune disease history or receiving systemic immunosuppression were excluded from the trial. Peripheral blood for TCR sequencing was drawn from every dose cohort at baseline, at cycle 4 day 1 and at cycle 7 day 1. Samples were obtained from an open-label, multicenter, first-in-human phase I dose-escalation trial of ivuxolimab. Adults with locally advanced or metastatic melanoma, renal cell, hepatocellular, or head and neck squamous cell carcinoma were enrolled in the trial. Before TCR sequencing, CD4+ T cells and CD8+ T cells from peripheral blood were sorted into separate populations. CDR1 and CDR2 are drawn from the germline V gene: SGDLS, YYNGEE. V lost 2 bases and J lost 8 bases, and the count of bases not matched to a germline gene is 5. From the cysteine through the phenylalanine, the CDR3 covers 15 amino acids. This entry keeps only the CDR3 DNA: 45 bases, framed from base 1.

General conclusions and limits of the study: In partial responders in the 0.1-3.0 mg/kg groups, normalized peripheral clonal expansion was found to be among the lowest, especially among CD8+ T cells. Which antigens the clonally expanded peripheral T cells were specific for was not determined. At doses of 0.1 to 3.0 mg/kg, clonal expansion of both CD4+ and CD8+ T cells in blood was seen between baseline and week 6. On average, CD8+ T cells showed more expanded clones than CD4+ T cells after ivuxolimab. Low levels of normalized T-cell clonal expansion were also seen in some patients who did not respond.

Genomic DNA was isolated from the sorted cells so that the TCRbeta CDR3 region could be sequenced. TCRbeta CDR3 regions were sequenced using the immunoSEQ Assay. TCRdb stores this immuneACCESS table with in-frame sequences only. Part of the clones is absent; in the studies checked, under half of the shortfall reflects unresolved V genes, and no reason is known for the rest. This sample comprises tens of thousands of clones, around 80% of them detected only once. Around 6.8% of the sample lies in the top ten. This clonotype was obtained from an adult with an advanced solid tumor such as melanoma, head and neck, liver or kidney cancer. This material consisted of CD4+ or CD8+ T cells sorted from blood, taken in a trial of the OX40 agonist ivuxolimab. The chain is encoded by TRBV9 joined to TRBJ2-1, with 12 central nucleotides matching TRBD2. The bases are TGTGCCAGCAGCGTTCTAGCGGGAGGGAATTATGAGCAGTTCTTC. It translates to CASSVLAGGNYEQFF.